This entry features one TCR beta chain sequence. Measured with immunoSEQ multiplex PCR; TCRdb has only the in-frame clones, and not every one. The profile covers more than 90,000 clones, with more than 90% appearing a single time and around 3.1% taken by the ten largest. The data derive from a study of T cell changes during pregnancy in multiple sclerosis. The TCR was taken from a female donor with multiple sclerosis, enrolled in a pregnancy study. Sequences were derived from peripheral blood, sampled in the second trimester of pregnancy.

The CDR3: CASSYGAGLTEQYF. The DNA of the CDR3 is TGTGCCAGTAGTTATGGTGCTGGACTTACCGAGCAGTACTTC. V usage is TRBV19 and J usage is TRBJ2-7, with D possibly being TRBD2 (5 bases). V lost 5 bases and J 6 bases, leaving 17 bases between the germline ends. CDR3 length: 14 amino acids. Per the germline V gene, CDR1 is LNHDA and CDR2 is SQIVND (reference sequence).